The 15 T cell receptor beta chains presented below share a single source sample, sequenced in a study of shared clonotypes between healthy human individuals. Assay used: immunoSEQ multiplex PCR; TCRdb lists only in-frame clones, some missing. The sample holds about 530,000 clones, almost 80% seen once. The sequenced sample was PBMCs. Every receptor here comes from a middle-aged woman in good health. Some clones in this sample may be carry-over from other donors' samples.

CDR3 protein: CASSPADSSGSPLHF. DNA of the CDR3: TGCGCCAGCAGCCCCGCGGACAGTTCGGGCTCACCCCTCCACTTT. The chain carries TRBV5-1 and TRBJ1-6; the D gene is possibly TRBD1 (6 bases). Germline-derived CDR1 and CDR2 are SGHRS and YFSETQ. The CDR3 covers 15 residues. The V gene lost 4 bases and the J gene lost 10 bases, with 18 bases spanning the gap.

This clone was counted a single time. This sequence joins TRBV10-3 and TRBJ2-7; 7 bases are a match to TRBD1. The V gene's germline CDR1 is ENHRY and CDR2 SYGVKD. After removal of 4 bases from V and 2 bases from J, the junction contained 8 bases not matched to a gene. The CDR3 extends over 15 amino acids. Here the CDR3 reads CAISGRTGMTYEQYF. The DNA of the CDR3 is TGTGCCATCAGTGGCCGGACAGGTATGACCTACGAGCAGTACTTC.

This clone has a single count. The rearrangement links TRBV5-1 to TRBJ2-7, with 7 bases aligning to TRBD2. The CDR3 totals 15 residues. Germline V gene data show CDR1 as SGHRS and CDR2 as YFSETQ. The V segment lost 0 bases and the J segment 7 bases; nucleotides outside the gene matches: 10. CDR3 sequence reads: CASSLDAGDPLEQYF. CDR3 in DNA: TGCGCCAGCAGCTTGGACGCGGGAGACCCTTTGGAGCAGTACTTC.

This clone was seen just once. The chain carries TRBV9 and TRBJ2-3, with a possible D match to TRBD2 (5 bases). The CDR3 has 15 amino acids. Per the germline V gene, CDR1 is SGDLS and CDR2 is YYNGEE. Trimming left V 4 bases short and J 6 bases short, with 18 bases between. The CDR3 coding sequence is TGTGCCAGCAGCTACGACCCCTTGCGGGTGGATACGCAGTATTTT. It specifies CASSYDPLRVDTQYF.

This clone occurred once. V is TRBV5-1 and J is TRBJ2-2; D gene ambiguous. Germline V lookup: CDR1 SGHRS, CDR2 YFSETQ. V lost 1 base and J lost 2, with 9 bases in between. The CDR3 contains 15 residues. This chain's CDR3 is CASSLRVGNTGELFF. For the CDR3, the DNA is TGCGCCAGCAGCTTGCGGGTTGGCAACACCGGGGAGCTGTTTTTT.

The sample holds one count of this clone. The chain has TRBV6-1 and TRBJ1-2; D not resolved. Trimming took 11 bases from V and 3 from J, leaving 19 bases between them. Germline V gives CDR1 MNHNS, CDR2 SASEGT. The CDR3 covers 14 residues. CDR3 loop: CAGALGNVHYGYTF. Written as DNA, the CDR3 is TGTGCCGGTGCCCTAGGGAATGTACACTATGGCTACACCTTC.

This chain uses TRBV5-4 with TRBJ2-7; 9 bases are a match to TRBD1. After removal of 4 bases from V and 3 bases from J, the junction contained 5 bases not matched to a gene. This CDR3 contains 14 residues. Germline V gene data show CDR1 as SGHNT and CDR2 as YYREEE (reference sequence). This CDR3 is CASSRWDRVYEQYF. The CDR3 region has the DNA TGTGCCAGCAGCCGGTGGGACAGGGTCTACGAGCAGTACTTC. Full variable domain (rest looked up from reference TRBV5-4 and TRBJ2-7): ETGVTQSPTHLIKTRGQQVTLRCSSQSGHNTVSWYQQALGQGPQFIFQYYREEENGRGNFPPRFSGLQFPNYSSELNVNALELDDSALYLCASSRWDRVYEQYFGPGTRLTVT.

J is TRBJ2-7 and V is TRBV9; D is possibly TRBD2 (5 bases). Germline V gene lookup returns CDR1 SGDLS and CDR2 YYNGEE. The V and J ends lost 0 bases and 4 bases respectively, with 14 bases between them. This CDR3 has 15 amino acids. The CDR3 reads CASSVGTGLSYEQYF. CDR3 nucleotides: TGTGCCAGCAGCGTAGGGACTGGACTTTCGTACGAGCAGTACTTC.

CDR3 sequence: CASSNGLAGASYNEQFF. DNA of the CDR3: TGCGCCAGCAGCAACGGACTAGCGGGGGCCTCCTACAATGAGCAGTTCTTC. The chain recombines TRBV5-1 with TRBJ2-1, with 13 nucleotides matching TRBD2. The V and J ends lost 4 bases and 0 bases, in that order; junction bases with no gene match: 4. CDR3 length equals 17 residues. Germline values: CDR1 SGHRS, CDR2 YFSETQ. The variable domain in full, with the rest retrieved from reference TRBV5-1 and TRBJ2-1, is KAGVTQTPRYLIKTRGQQVTLSCSPISGHRSVSWYQQTPGQGLQFLFEYFSETQRNKGNFPGRFSGRQFSNSRSEMNVSTLELGDSALYLCASSNGLAGASYNEQFFGPGTRLTVL.

CDR3 sequence reads: CASRLRGSGTGELFF. In nucleotides, the CDR3 is TGCGCCAGCCGCCTAAGGGGGAGTGGAACCGGGGAGCTGTTTTTT. This chain connects TRBV5-1 to TRBJ2-2, with D maybe TRBD1 (6 bases). Between the trimmed V and J ends, which lost 7 bases and 5 bases, there was a span of 18 bases. The CDR3 length is 15 residues. Germline lookup yields CDR1 SGHRS and CDR2 YFSETQ.

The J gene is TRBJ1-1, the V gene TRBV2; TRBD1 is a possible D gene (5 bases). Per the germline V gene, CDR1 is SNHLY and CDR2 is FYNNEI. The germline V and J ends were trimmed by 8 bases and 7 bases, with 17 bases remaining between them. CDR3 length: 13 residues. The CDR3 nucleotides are TGTGCCAGCTCGCTGGGGGTGGAGGTTGAAGCTTTCTTT. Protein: CASSLGVEVEAFF.

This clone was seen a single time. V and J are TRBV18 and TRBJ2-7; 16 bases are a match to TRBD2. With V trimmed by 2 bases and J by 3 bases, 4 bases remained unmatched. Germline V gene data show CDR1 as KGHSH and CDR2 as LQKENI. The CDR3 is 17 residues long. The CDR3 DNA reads TGTGCCAGCTCACCAGGGACTAGCGGGAGGGGGTACTACGAGCAGTACTTC. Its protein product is CASSPGTSGRGYYEQYF.

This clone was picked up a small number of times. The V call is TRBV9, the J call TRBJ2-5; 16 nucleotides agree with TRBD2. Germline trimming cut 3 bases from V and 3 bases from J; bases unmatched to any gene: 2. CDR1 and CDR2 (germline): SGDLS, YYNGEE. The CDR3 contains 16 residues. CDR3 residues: CASSAGTSGREETQYF. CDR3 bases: TGTGCCAGCAGCGCCGGGACTAGCGGGAGGGAAGAGACCCAGTACTTC. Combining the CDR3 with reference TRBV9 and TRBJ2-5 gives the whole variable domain DSGVTQTPKHLITATGQRVTLRCSPRSGDLSVYWYQQSLDQGLQFLIQYYNGEERAKGNILERFSAQQFPDLHSELNLSSLELGDSALYFCASSAGTSGREETQYFGPGTRLLVL.

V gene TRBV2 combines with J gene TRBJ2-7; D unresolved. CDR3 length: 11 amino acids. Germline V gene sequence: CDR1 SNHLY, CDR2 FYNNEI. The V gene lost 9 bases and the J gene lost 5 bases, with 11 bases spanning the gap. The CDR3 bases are TGTGCCAGTTCCGAGTTCCACGAGCAGTACTTC. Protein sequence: CASSEFHEQYF.

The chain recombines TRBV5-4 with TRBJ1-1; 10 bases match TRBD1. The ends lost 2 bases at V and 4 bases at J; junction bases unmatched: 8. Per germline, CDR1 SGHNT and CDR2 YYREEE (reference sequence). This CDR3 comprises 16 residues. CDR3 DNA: TGTGCCAGCAGCTTCGGGACAGGGGTTTTCGGCACTGAAGCTTTCTTT. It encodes CASSFGTGVFGTEAFF.